This passage covers 14 T cell receptor beta chains from one sample sequenced in a study of monozygotic twins with inflammatory bowel disease (dated by TCRdb to between 2019 and 2020). Library prep was done by 5' RACE. Sequencer: Illumina HiSeq 2500. Each CDR3 protein sequence appears as one entry after TCRdb reprocessed the reads, and no DNA is included. The table for this sample records about 450,000 distinct CDR3 sequences. The top ten constitute about 2.3% of the sample. Material: blood. The source is a human donor with ulcerative colitis or Crohn's disease, or a healthy co-twin of an affected twin (not recorded which).

The chain joins TRBV3-1 to TRBJ2-7. Germline V gene lookup returns CDR1 LGHDT and CDR2 YNNKEL (reference sequence). There are 14 residues in the CDR3. The CDR3 reads CASSRYRGSYEQYF.

The rearrangement joins TRBV29-1 to TRBJ2-5; TCRdb's D call of TRBD1 is untestable without DNA. The CDR3 sequence is 13 residues long. In germline, CDR1 is SQVTM, CDR2 ANQGSEA. CDR3: CSVGLRGLETQYF.

The gene calls are TRBV7-9 and TRBJ1-2; the TCRdb D gene call, TRBD1, has no DNA to confirm it. The length of the CDR3 is 15 residues. Germline loops: CDR1 SEHNR, CDR2 FQNEAQ (reference sequence). CDR3 sequence: CASSRTTRVDYGYTF.

The chain couples TRBV27 to TRBJ2-7; TCRdb picks TRBD1, but there is no DNA to check that call. The CDR3 runs 19 residues. Per the germline V gene, CDR1 is MNHEY and CDR2 is SMNVEV (reference sequence). CDR3 in amino acids: CASRHGTGRSDKRLGEQYF.

V gene TRBV20-1 combines with J gene TRBJ2-5; TCRdb calls TRBD2, which cannot be checked without DNA. The germline gives CDR1 DFQATT, CDR2 SNEGSKA (reference sequence). The CDR3 has 13 residues. CDR3: CSAREVGEETQYF.

This chain joins TRBV5-6 and TRBJ2-2; TCRdb gives TRBD1 as the D gene, but with no DNA this cannot be confirmed. The germline V gene encodes CDR1 SGHDT and CDR2 YYEEEE. The CDR3 is 16 amino acids. The CDR3: CASSLEQGMGTGELFF.

The rearrangement uses TRBV30 and TRBJ2-1. Germline V gene sequence: CDR1 GTSNPN, CDR2 SVGIG (reference sequence). The CDR3 extends over 13 amino acids. CDR3 in amino acids: CAWSVNSYNEQFF. Using reference TRBV30 and TRBJ2-1 for the parts outside the CDR3, the full variable domain is SQTIHQWPATLVQPVGSPLSLECTVEGTSNPNLYWYRQAAGRGLQLLFYSVGIGQISSEVPQNLSASRPQDRQFILSSKKLLLSDSGFYLCAWSVNSYNEQFFGPGTRLTVL.

V usage is TRBV29-1 and J usage is TRBJ1-1; the TRBD1 assignment by TCRdb is unverifiable without DNA. CDR3 size: 13 residues. Germline V gives CDR1 SQVTM, CDR2 ANQGSEA. The chain's CDR3 is CSVERTGGTEAFF.

The V and J genes are TRBV5-1 and TRBJ2-7; TCRdb picks TRBD1, but there is no DNA to check that call. This CDR3 has 14 amino acids. CDR1 and CDR2 from the germline V gene are SGHRS and YFSETQ. This CDR3 reads CASSPDSNSYEQYF.

The V and J genes are TRBV20-1 and TRBJ2-2; TCRdb names TRBD1, which stays unverified in the absence of DNA. CDR1 is DFQATT, CDR2 SNEGSKA, per germline (reference sequence). This CDR3 is built from 13 residues. The CDR3: CSAIQGYTGELFF.

The chain uses TRBV2 and TRBJ2-7; there is no DNA to check the TCRdb D call of TRBD1. The CDR3 is 12 residues long. From germline, CDR1 is SNHLY and CDR2 FYNNEI. The CDR3 protein is CASSSRYSEQYF.

The V and J genes are TRBV29-1 and TRBJ2-3; TCRdb lists TRBD2, though no DNA is available to test this call. Germline CDR1 and CDR2: SQVTM and ANQGSEA. The length of the CDR3 is 12 residues. The chain's CDR3 is CSTSGSTDTQYF.

The V and J genes are TRBV20-1 and TRBJ2-3; with no DNA, the TCRdb D assignment of TRBD1 cannot be verified. Per the germline V gene, CDR1 is DFQATT and CDR2 is SNEGSKA (reference sequence). The CDR3 loop spans 15 amino acids. The CDR3 spells CSARGVEGATDTQYF.

The chain couples TRBV7-6 to TRBJ1-2; the D call of TRBD1 rests on TCRdb alone, since no DNA is present to check it. Germline V lookup: CDR1 SGHVS, CDR2 FNYEAQ. This CDR3 has 14 residues. CDR3 residues: CASSLGGRNYGYTF. The full variable domain, completed using reference TRBV7-6 and TRBJ1-2, is GAGVSQSPRYKVTKRGQDVALRCDPISGHVSLYWYRQALGQGPEFLTYFNYEAQQDKSGLPNDRFSAERPEGSISTLTIQRTEQRDSAMYRCASSLGGRNYGYTFGSGTRLTVV.